The 4 T cell receptor beta chains in this list originate from one sample, sequenced in a study of blood T cell repertoires in COVID-19. Clones were sequenced by immunoSEQ multiplex PCR, and TCRdb holds only the in-frame ones, with some missing. The data contain more than 95,000 clones, less than 90% of them singletons. The sequencing input was peripheral blood. Receptors were obtained from a man in his 70s who had recovered from COVID-19.

The genes are TRBV6-5 and TRBJ2-3, with TRBD2 identical over 12 bases. With V trimmed by 4 bases and J by 2 bases, 1 base remained unmatched. There are 15 residues in the CDR3. In germline, CDR1 is MNHEY, CDR2 SVGAGI. The CDR3 DNA reads TGTGCCAGCAGTTGGACTAGCGGGGACACAGATACGCAGTATTTT. It yields the protein CASSWTSGDTDTQYF.

V gene TRBV18 combines with J gene TRBJ2-7, with 8 bases identical to TRBD1. There are 13 residues in the CDR3. V shed 5 bases and J 3 bases; nucleotides not matched to a gene: 3. Germline values: CDR1 KGHSH, CDR2 LQKENI. For the CDR3, the DNA is TGTGCCAGCTCAGTCACAGGGGGCTACGAGCAGTACTTC. This encodes CASSVTGGYEQYF.

As regards this clone: In the same sample, other DNA sequences code for this CDR3. The chain has TRBV27 and TRBJ1-1; TRBD1 might be the D (6 bases). The CDR3 consists of 14 residues. V lost 4 bases and J lost 0, with 9 bases in between. Germline-derived CDR1 and CDR2 are MNHEY and SMNVEV (reference sequence). The CDR3 sequence: CASSSGQMNTEAFF. The CDR3 region has the DNA TGTGCCAGCAGTTCGGGACAAATGAACACTGAAGCTTTCTTT.

This chain links TRBV5-1 with TRBJ1-5; TRBD1 might be the D (5 bases). Deletions cut 0 bases from V and 4 bases from J, with 20 bases between. The germline CDR1 and CDR2 sequences are SGHRS and YFSETQ. This CDR3 has 18 amino acids. This CDR3 reads CASSLVRLGPKGNQPQHF. DNA of the CDR3: TGCGCCAGCAGCTTGGTACGGCTAGGGCCCAAGGGGAATCAGCCCCAGCATTTT.